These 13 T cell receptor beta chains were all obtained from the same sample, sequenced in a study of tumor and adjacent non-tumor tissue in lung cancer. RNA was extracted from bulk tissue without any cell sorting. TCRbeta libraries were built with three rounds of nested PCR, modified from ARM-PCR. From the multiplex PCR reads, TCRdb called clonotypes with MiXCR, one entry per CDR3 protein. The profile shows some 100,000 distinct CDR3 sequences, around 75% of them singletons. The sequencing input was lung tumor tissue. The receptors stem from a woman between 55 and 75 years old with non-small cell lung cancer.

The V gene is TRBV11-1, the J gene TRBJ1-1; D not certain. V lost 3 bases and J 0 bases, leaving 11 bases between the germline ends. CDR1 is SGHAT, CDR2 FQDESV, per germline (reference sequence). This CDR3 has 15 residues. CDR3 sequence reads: CASSLKRHLNTEAFF. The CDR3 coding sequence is TGTGCCAGCAGCTTGAAGAGGCACCTGAACACTGAAGCTTTCTTT.

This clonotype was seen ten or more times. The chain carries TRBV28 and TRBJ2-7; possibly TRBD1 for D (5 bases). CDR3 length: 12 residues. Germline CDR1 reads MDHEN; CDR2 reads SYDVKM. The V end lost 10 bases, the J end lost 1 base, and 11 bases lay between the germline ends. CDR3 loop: CATYRNSYEQYF. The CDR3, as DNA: TGTGCCACTTACAGGAATTCCTACGAGCAGTACTTC.

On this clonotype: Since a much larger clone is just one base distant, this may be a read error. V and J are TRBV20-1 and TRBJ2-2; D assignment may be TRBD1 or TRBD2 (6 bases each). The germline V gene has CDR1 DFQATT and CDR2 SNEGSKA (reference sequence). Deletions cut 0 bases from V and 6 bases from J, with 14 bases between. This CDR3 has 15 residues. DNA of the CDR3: TGCAGTGCTAGAGATTCACAGGGAGGTGCCGGGGAGCTGTTTTTT. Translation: CSARDSQGGAGELFF.

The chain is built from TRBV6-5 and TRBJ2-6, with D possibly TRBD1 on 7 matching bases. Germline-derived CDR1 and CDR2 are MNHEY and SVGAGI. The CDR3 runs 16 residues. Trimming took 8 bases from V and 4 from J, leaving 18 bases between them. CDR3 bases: TGTGCCAGCCCTCGACAGGGAGGAGGGGGGGCCAACGTCCTGACTTTC. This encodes CASPRQGGGGANVLTF.

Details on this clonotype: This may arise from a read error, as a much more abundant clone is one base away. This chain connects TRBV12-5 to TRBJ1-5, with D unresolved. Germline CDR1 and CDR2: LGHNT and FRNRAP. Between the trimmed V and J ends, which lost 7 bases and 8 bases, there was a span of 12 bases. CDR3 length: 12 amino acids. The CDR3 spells CASAPSDEPQHF. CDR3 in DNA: TGTGCTAGTGCCCCGTCCGATGAGCCCCAGCATTTT.

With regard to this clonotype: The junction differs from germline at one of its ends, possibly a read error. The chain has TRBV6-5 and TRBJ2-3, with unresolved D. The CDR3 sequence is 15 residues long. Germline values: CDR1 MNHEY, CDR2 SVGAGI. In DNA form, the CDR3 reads TGTGCCAGCAGTTACTCGTTTATGAACATAGATACGCAATATTTT. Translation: CASSYSFMNIDTQYF.

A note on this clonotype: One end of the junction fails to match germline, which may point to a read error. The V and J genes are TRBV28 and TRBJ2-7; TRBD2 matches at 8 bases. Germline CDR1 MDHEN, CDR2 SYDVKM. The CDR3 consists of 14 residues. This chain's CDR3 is CVSSFRTSNNKQYF. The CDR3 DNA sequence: TGTGTCAGCAGTTTCCGGACTAGCAACAATAAGCAGTACTTC. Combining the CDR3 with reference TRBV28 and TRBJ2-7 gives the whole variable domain DVKVTQSSRYLVKRTGEKVFLECVQDMDHENMFWYRQDPGLGLRLIYFSYDVKMKEKGDIPEGYSVSREKKERFSLILESASTNQTSMYLCVSSFRTSNNKQYFGPGTRLTVT.

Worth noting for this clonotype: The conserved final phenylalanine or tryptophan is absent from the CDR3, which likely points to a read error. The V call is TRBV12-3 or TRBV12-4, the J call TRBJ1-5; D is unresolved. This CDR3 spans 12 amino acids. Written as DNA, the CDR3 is TGTGTAAAACGACCGTGTAATCAGCCCCAGCATTTG. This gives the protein CVKRPCNQPQHL.

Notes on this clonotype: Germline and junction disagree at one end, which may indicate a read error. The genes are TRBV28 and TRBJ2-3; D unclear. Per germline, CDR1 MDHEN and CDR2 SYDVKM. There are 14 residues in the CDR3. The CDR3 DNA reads TGTGACAGCACCCCCGTAACCATGGTGGATACGCAGTATTTT. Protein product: CDSTPVTMVDTQYF.

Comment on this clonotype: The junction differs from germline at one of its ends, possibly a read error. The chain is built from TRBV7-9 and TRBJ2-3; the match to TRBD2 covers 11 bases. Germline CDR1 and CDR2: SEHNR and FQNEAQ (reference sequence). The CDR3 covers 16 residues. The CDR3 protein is CASSLGSGGASDTKYF. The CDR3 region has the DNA TGTGCCAGCAGCTTAGGTAGCGGGGGGGCATCAGATACGAAGTATTTT.

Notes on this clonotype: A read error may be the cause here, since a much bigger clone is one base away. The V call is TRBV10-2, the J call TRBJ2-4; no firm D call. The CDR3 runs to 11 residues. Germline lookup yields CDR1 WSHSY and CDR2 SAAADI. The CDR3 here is CASSELDILYF. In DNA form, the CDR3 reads TGCGCCAGCAGTGAACTCGACATTCTGTACTTC.

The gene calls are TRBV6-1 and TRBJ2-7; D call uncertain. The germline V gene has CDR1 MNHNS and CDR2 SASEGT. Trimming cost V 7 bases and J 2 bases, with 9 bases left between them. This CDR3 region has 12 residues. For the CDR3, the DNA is TGTGCCAGCAATCCCAACCCCTACGAGCAGTACTTC. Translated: CASNPNPYEQYF.

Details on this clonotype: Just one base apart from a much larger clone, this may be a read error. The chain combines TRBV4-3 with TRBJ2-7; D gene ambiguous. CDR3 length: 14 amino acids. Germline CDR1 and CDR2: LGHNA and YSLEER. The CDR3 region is CTSSQTLESYEQYF. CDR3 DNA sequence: TGCACCAGCAGCCAGACTTTAGAGTCCTACGAGCAGTACTTC.